This record concerns one T cell receptor beta chain sequence. The source of the sample is a study of blood T cell repertoires in COVID-19. Study in general: Sites across the United States, Italy and Spain contributed samples from acute and convalescent COVID-19. T cells, B-cell-depleted T cells, or PBMCs provided the cDNA or gDNA that served as material.

The germline gives CDR1 LGHNA, CDR2 YSLEER. CDR3 length: 16 amino acids. V lost 1 base and J 6 bases, leaving 17 bases between the germline ends. Original processing methods: Cell counts per sample came from amplifying reference gene primers. Measured with immunoSEQ multiplex PCR; TCRdb has only the in-frame clones, and not every one. The V and J calls and clone size are taken from that table; D and trimming were inferred from the DNA. The sample has tens of thousands of clones, roughly 80% seen once. The specimen sequenced was peripheral blood. This clonotype was obtained from a man aged 50 to 59 with active COVID-19. The rearrangement links TRBV4-3 to TRBJ2-3; D might be TRBD1 (6 bases). The CDR3 is CASSQVPGHGADTQYF. The DNA for the CDR3 is TGCGCCAGCAGCCAAGTCCCGGGACACGGGGCGGATACGCAGTATTTT.